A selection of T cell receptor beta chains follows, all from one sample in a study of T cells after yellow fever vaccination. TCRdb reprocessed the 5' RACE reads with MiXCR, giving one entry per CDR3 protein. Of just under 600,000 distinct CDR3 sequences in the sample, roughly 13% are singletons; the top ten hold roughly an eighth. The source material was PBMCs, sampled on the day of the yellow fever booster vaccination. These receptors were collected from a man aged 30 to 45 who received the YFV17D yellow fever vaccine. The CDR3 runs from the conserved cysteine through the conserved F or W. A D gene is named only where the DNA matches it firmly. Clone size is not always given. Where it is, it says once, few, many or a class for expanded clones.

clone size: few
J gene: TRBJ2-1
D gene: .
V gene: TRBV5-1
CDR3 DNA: TGCGCCAGCAGCTTGGCCGGAACGGTTAGCTCCTACAATGAGCAGTTCTTC
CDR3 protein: CASSLAGTVSSYNEQFF

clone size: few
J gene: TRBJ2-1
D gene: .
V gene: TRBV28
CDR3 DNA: TGTGCCAGCAGTCTTCCCCTTAGAGCCCCTGAGCAGTTCTTC
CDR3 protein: CASSLPLRAPEQFF

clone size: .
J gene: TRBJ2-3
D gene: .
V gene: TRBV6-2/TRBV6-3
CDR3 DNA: TGTGCCAGCAGTTTCCGATGGGGCACAGATACGCAGTATTTT
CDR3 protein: CASSFRWGTDTQYF

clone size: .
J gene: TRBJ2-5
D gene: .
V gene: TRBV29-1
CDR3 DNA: TGCAGCGTTGAAGGGCAGGGTGTAGAGACCCAGTACTTC
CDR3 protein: CSVEGQGVETQYF

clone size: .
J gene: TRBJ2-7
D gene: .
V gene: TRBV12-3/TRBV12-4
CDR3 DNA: TGTGCCAGCTCTCTAACGCACCGGGTCAGCCTCTACGAGCAGTACTTC
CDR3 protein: CASSLTHRVSLYEQYF

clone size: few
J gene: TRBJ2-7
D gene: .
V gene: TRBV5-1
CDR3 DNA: TGCGCCAGCAGCGTGGACAACTCCTACGAGCAGTACTTC
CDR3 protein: CASSVDNSYEQYF

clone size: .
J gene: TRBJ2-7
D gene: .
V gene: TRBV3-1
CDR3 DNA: TGTGCCAGCAGCCACCTATCGGGCTACGAGCAGTACTTC
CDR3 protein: CASSHLSGYEQYF

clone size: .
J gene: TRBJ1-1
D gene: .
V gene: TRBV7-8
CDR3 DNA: TGTGCCAGCAGCTCGGGTTGGGGGGCTCAGTCCGCTGAAGCTTTCTTT
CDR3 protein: CASSSGWGAQSAEAFF

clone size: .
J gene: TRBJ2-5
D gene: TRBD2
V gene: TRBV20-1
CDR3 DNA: TGCAGTGCCCTCCCGGGGCTAGCGGGAGGAAAACAAGAGACCCAGTACTTC
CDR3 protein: CSALPGLAGGKQETQYF

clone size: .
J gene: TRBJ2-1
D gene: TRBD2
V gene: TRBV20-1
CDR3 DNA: TGCAGTGCGCCGACTAGCGGCCTCTACAATGAGCAGTTCTTC
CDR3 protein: CSAPTSGLYNEQFF

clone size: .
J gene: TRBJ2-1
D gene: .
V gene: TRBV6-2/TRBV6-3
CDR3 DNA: TGTGCCAGCATGCTACCGAAATCCTACAATGAGCAGTTCTTC
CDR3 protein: CASMLPKSYNEQFF

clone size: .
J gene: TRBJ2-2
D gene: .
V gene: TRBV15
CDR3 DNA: TGTGCCACCAGCAGTCACACTAGTCGTACCGGGGAGCTGTTTTTT
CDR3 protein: CATSSHTSRTGELFF

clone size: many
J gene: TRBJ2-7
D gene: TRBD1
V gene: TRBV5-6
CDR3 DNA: TGTGCCAGCACCAATGTGCCGGGACAGGGGACCTACGAGCAGTACTTC
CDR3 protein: CASTNVPGQGTYEQYF

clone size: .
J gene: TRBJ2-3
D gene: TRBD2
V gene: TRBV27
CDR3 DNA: TGTGCCAGCACCAAAGGGGGTAGCGGGGGTTCGATACGCACAGATACGCAGTATTTT
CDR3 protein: CASTKGGSGGSIRTDTQYF

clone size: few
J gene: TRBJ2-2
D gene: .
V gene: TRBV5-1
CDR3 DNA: TGCGCCAGCAGCTTGGACGCAGGGGCTACCGGGGAGCTGTTTTTT
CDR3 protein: CASSLDAGATGELFF

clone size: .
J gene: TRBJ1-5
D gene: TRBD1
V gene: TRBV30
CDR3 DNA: TGTGCCTGGAGTCCGGGCTTCTCCGGGACAGGGCCCCTCAGCAATCAGCCCCAGCATTTT
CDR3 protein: CAWSPGFSGTGPLSNQPQHF

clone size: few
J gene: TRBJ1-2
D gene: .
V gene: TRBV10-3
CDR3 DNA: TGTGCCATCAGTGGGACAGCCAATGGCTACACCTTC
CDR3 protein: CAISGTANGYTF

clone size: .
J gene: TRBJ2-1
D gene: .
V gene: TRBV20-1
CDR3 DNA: TGCAGTGCTGGGAGCTCCGGGGGTTACAATGAGCAGTTCTTC
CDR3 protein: CSAGSSGGYNEQFF

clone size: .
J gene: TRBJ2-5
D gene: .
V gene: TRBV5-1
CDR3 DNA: TGCGCCAGCAGTTGGCGTGGGAGCCCACAAGAGACCCAGTACTTC
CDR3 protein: CASSWRGSPQETQYF

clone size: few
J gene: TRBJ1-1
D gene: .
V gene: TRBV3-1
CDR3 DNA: TGTGCCAGCAGCCAAGAATTGGCAGGGGATTGGGGGACTGAAGCTTTCTTT
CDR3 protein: CASSQELAGDWGTEAFF

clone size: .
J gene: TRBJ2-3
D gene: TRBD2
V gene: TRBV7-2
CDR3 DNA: TGTGCCAGCAGCCCGTCGGGACTAGCGGGAGAAGATACGCAGTATTTT
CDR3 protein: CASSPSGLAGEDTQYF

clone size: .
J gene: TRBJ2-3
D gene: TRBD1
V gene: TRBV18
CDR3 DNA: TGTGCCAGCTCACCACCGACAGGGGGCAACAACGCAGATACGCAGTATTTT
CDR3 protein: CASSPPTGGNNADTQYF

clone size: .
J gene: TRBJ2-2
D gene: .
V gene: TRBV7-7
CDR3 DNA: TGTGCTAGCAGCTTAGTGAGAGGCCCCACCGGGGAGCTGTTTTTT
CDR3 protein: CASSLVRGPTGELFF

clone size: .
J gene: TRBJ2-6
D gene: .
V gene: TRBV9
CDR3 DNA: TGTGCCAGCAGCGTAGTGGGCTACCAGGACTCTGGGGCCAACGTCCTGACTTTC
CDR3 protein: CASSVVGYQDSGANVLTF

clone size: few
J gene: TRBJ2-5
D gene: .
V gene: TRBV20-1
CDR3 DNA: TGCAGTGCTCTTGACTGGCCCAAAGAGACCCAGTACTTC
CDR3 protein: CSALDWPKETQYF

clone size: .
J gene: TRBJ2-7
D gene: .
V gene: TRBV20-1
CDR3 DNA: TGCAGTGCTAGTGGGGTGGTCTTGGGGCGGAACGAGCAGTACTTC
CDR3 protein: CSASGVVLGRNEQYF

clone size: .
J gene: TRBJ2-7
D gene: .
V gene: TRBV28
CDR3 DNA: TGTGCCAGCATCGGGACACCCACCTACGAGCAGTACTTC
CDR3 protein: CASIGTPTYEQYF

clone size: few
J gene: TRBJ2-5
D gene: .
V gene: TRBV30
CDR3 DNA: TGTGCCTGGAGTGATTGGGGCACGCCTGGGGAGGAGACCCAGTACTTC
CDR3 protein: CAWSDWGTPGEETQYF

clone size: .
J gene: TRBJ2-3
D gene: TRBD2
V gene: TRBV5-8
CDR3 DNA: TGTGCCAGCAGCTTCCTAGCGGGAGCGGCAGATACGCAGTATTTT
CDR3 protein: CASSFLAGAADTQYF

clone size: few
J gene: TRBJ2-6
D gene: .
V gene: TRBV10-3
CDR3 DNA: TGTGCCATCAGTGGCGGGGTTGGGGCCAACGTCCTGACTTTC
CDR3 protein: CAISGGVGANVLTF

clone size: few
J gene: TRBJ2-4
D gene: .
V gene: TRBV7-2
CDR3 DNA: TGTGCCAGCAGCTATGGGCCAGGGGAAAACATTCAGTACTTC
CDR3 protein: CASSYGPGENIQYF

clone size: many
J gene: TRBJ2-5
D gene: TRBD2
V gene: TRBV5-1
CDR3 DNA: TGCGCCAGCGCCCCGGGAGGGGGCCAAGAGACCCAGTACTTC
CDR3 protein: CASAPGGGQETQYF

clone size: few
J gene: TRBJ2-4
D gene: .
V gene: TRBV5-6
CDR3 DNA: TGTGCCAGCAGCTCAGGGAGGCAGGGCCTAGACATTCAGTACTTC
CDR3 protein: CASSSGRQGLDIQYF

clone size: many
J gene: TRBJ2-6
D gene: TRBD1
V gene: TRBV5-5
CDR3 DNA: TGTGCCAGCAGCTTGGGTCGACAGGGGGCTGGTGGGGCCAACGTCCTGACTTTC
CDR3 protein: CASSLGRQGAGGANVLTF

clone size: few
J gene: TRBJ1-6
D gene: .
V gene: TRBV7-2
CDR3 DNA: TGTGCCAGCAGCTTAGCGGGGGAAACACCCCTCCACTTT
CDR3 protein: CASSLAGETPLHF

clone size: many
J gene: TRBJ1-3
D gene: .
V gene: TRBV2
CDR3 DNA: TGTGCCAGCAGTGTCTATCTGGAAGGAAACACCATATATTTT
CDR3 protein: CASSVYLEGNTIYF

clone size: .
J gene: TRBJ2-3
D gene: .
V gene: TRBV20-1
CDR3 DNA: TGCAGTACTCAACTCTTAGATACGCAGTATTTT
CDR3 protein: CSTQLLDTQYF

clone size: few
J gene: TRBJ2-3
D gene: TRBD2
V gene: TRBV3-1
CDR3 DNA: TGTGCCAGCAGCCCGTGGACTAGCGGGAGGCTTCGCACAGATACGCAGTATTTT
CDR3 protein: CASSPWTSGRLRTDTQYF

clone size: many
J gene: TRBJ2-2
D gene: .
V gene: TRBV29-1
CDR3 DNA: TGCAGCGCCGGCTCCGGGGAGCTGTTTTTT
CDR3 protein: CSAGSGELFF

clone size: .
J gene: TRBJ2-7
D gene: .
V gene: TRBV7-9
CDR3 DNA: TGTGCCAGCAGCTTAAGGGTACACGAGCAGTACTTC
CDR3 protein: CASSLRVHEQYF

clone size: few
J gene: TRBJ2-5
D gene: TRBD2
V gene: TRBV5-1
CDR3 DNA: TGCGCCAGCAGTATAGCGGGAGTTAAAGAGACCCAGTACTTC
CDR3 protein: CASSIAGVKETQYF

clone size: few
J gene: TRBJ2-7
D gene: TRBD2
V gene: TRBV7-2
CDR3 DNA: TGTGCCAGCAGCTTATTGGGTAGCGGGAGATCCGGGGAGCAGTACTTC
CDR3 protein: CASSLLGSGRSGEQYF

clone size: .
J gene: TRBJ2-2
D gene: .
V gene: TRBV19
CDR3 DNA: TGTGCCAGTAGCCCACAAAGGTTCACCGGGGAGCTGTTTTTT
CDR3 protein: CASSPQRFTGELFF

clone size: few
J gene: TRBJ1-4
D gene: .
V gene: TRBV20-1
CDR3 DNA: TGCAGTGCTAGAGATGAAAAACTGTTTTTT
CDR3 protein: CSARDEKLFF

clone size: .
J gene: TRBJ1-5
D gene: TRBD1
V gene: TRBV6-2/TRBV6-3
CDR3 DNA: TGTGCCAGCAGTTCCCACAGGGGCGGTCAGCCCCAGCATTTT
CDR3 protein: CASSSHRGGQPQHF

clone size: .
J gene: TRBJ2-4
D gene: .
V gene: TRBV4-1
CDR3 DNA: TGCGCCAGCAGCCAATCCGTGGACGGTAGGGATCAGTACTTC
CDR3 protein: CASSQSVDGRDQYF

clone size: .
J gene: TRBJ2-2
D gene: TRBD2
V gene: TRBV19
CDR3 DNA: TGTGCCAGTAGTGTGGGACTAGCGGGAGTCACCGGGGAGCTGTTTTTT
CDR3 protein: CASSVGLAGVTGELFF

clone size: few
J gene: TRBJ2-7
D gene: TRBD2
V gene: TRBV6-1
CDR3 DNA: TGTGCCACCGCGACTAGCGGACCCTACGAGCAGTACTTC
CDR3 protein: CATATSGPYEQYF

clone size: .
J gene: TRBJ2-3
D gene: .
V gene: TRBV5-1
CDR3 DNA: TGCGCCAGCAGCGCCAACGCTTTGAGCACAGATACGCAGTATTTT
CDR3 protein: CASSANALSTDTQYF

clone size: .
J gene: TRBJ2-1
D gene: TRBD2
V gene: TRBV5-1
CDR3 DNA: TGCGCCAGCAGCGAAGCGGGAGCTGGATATGAGCAGTTCTTC
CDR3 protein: CASSEAGAGYEQFF

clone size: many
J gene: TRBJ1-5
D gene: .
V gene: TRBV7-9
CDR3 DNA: TGTGCCAGCAGCCGCGCGGGAGGTTGGGATCAGCCCCAGCATTTT
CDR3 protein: CASSRAGGWDQPQHF

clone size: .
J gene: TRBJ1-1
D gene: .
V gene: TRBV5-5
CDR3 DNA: TGTGCCAGCAGCCCCATGTATATAACCACTGAAGCTTTCTTT
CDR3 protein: CASSPMYITTEAFF

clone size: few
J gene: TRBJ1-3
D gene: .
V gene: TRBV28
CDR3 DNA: TGTGCCAGCAGTTTAAACAGGGACCCCTATTACACCATATATTTT
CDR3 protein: CASSLNRDPYYTIYF

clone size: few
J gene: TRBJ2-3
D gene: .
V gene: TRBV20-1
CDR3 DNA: TGCAGTGCTAGGCCCCCGCGGATAGCGCCTAGCACAGATACGCAGTATTTT
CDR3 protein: CSARPPRIAPSTDTQYF

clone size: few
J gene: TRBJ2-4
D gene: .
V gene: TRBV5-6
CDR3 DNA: TGTGCCAGCAGCTTCCAGTATAGTGGCGTAGCCAAAAACATTCAGTACTTC
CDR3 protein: CASSFQYSGVAKNIQYF